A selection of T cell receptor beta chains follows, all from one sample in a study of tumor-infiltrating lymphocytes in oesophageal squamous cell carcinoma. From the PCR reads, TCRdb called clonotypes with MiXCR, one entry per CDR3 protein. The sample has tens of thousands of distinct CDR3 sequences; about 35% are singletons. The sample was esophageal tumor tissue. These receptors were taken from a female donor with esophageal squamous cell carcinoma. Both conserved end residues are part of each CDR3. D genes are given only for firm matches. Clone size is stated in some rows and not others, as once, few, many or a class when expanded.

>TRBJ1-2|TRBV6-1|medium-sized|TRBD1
CASRTGTGWLDYGYTF
TGTGCCAGCAGAACCGGGACAGGGTGGTTGGACTATGGCTACACCTTC
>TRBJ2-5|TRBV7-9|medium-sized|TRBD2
CASSLSIAGGHGETQYF
TGTGCCAGCAGCTTATCCATAGCGGGAGGGCATGGGGAGACCCAGTACTTC
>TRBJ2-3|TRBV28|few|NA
CASGFTGLNADTQYF
TGTGCCAGCGGTTTTACGGGCCTCAACGCAGATACGCAGTATTTT
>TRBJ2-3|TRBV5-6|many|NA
CASSAILVTDTQYF
TGTGCCAGCAGTGCGATTCTGGTCACAGATACGCAGTATTTT
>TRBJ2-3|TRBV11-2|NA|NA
CASSLRGGPTDTQYF
TGTGCCAGCAGCTTACGAGGGGGACCCACAGATACGCAGTATTTT
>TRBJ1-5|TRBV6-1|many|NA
CASSESAPSGQPQHF
TGTGCCAGCAGTGAATCGGCCCCCAGCGGGCAGCCCCAGCATTTT
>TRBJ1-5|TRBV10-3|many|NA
CAISLSPNQPQHF
TGTGCCATCAGTCTATCTCCCAATCAGCCCCAGCATTTT
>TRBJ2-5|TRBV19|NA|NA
CASSSGTFYEQYF
TGTGCCAGTAGTTCCGGGACATTCTATGAGCAGTACTTC
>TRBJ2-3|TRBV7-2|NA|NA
CASSLVPGDTQYF
TGTGCCAGCAGCTTAGTCCCGGGAGATACGCAGTATTTT
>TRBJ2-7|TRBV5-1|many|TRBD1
CASRKNADRAHEQYF
TGCGCCAGCAGAAAAAATGCGGACAGGGCGCACGAGCAGTACTTC
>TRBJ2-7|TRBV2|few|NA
CASSVNSRSSYNEQYF
TGTGCCAGCAGTGTAAACTCTCGTAGCTCCTACAATGAGCAGTACTTC
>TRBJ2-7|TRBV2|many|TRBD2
CASRLTSGKDEQYF
TGTGCCAGCAGATTGACTAGCGGGAAGGACGAGCAGTACTTC
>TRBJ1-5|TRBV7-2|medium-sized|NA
CASSHGGSQPQHF
TGTGCCAGCAGCCACGGAGGCTCTCAGCCCCAGCATTTT